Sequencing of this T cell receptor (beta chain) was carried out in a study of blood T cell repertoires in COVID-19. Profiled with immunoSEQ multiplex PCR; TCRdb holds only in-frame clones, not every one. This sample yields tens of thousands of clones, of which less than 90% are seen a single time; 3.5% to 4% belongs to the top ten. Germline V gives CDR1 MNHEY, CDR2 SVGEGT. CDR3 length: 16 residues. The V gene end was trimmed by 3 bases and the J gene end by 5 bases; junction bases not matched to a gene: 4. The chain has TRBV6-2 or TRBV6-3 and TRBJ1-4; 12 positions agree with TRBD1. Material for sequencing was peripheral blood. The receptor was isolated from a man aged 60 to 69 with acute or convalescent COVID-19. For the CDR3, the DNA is TGTGCCAGCAGTTATCTGGGACAGGGGGCGAATGAAAAACTGTTTTTT. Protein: CASSYLGQGANEKLFF.